The 26 T cell receptor beta chains below were found in one sample sequenced in a study of technical replicates of blood from several donors. The method was immunoSEQ multiplex PCR; TCRdb's version includes in-frame clones alone and lacks a portion of them. Of some 71,000 clones listed, 95% to 97% were seen once; the top ten hold 0.18%. Specimen: T cells isolated from PBMCs. These receptors originate from a human donor in good health.

This clone was observed once. V gene TRBV11-3 combines with J gene TRBJ2-1, with 8 bases matching TRBD1. The germline V gene encodes CDR1 SGHNT and CDR2 YENEEA. The CDR3 runs to 16 residues. V trimming: 5 bases; J trimming: 9 bases; junction bases outside the gene matches: 15. The CDR3 is CASSPRQGQIKFEQFF. CDR3 DNA sequence: TGTGCCAGCAGCCCTAGACAGGGGCAAATTAAATTTGAGCAGTTCTTC. Combining the CDR3 with reference TRBV11-3 and TRBJ2-1 gives the whole variable domain EAGVVQSPRYKIIEKKQPVAFWCNPISGHNTLYWYLQNLGQGPELLIRYENEEAVDDSQLPKDRFSAERLKGVDSTLKIQPAELGDSAVYLCASSPRQGQIKFEQFFGPGTRLTVL.

The chain is built from TRBV6-4 and TRBJ2-6; 7 nucleotides agree with TRBD1. There are 20 residues in the CDR3. Trimming took 4 bases from V and 1 from J; bases not matched to a gene: 16. Germline CDR1 is MRHNA and CDR2 is SNTAGT. CDR3 DNA sequence: TGTGCCAGCAGTGCTGTGGGACAGCTTACAACCTCGTCTGGGGCCAACGTCCTGACTTTC. Its translation is CASSAVGQLTTSSGANVLTF.

This sequence joins TRBV7-2 and TRBJ2-7, with 8 nucleotides matching TRBD2. V lost 3 bases and J lost 2; bases outside the gene matches: 6. This CDR3 has 15 amino acids. Germline assignment: CDR1 SGHTA and CDR2 FQGNSA. DNA for the CDR3: TGTGCCAGCAGCTTCCAGAGTAGCGGGACCTACGAGCAGTACTTC. Amino acids: CASSFQSSGTYEQYF.

The V gene is TRBV10-2, the J gene TRBJ2-2, with 12 bases fitting TRBD1. Germline V lookup: CDR1 WSHSY, CDR2 SAAADI. The CDR3 length is 18 residues. The trim removed 7 bases at V and 3 bases at J, leaving 12 bases unmatched. CDR3 DNA: TGCGCCAGCACGGGGATTCACTGGGACAGGGGGCACACCGGGGAGCTGTTTTTT. Amino acid sequence: CASTGIHWDRGHTGELFF.

This rearrangement joins TRBV2 to TRBJ1-1, with TRBD1 identical over 7 bases. Germline trimming cut 6 bases from V and 1 base from J; bases unmatched to any gene: 8. CDR3 size: 15 residues. Germline V lookup: CDR1 SNHLY, CDR2 FYNNEI. The DNA of the CDR3 is TGTGCCAGCAGGTGGGGGACAGTGCGGAACACTGAAGCTTTCTTT. Protein product: CASRWGTVRNTEAFF.

V is TRBV5-4 and J is TRBJ2-1, with 8 bases that match TRBD1. This CDR3 has 16 amino acids. V was clipped by 3 bases and J by 6 bases; unmatched bases: 11. The germline gives CDR1 SGHNT, CDR2 YYREEE (reference sequence). The CDR3 nucleotides are TGTGCCAGCAGCTCCCGGACAGGGCATCGGCTCAATGAGCAGTTCTTC. Translation: CASSSRTGHRLNEQFF.

This clone was detected only once. The chain has TRBV2 and TRBJ2-5; 9 nucleotides line up with TRBD1. The length of the CDR3 is 16 residues. From germline, CDR1 is SNHLY and CDR2 FYNNEI. The V segment lost 6 bases and the J segment 3 bases; nucleotides outside the gene matches: 11. The DNA for the CDR3 is TGTGCCAGCAGCCAAAGGGGACAGGGAGGGGAAGAGACCCAGTACTTC. Its protein is CASSQRGQGGEETQYF.

Points on this clone: Mismatch with germline at one junction end may stem from a read error. The chain links TRBV15 to TRBJ2-6, with 7 bases that match TRBD1. Germline-derived CDR1 and CDR2 are LNHNV and YYDKDF (reference sequence). CDR3 length: 17 amino acids. The CDR3 spells CATSRDRVLSGANVLTF. The CDR3 DNA reads TGTGCCACCAGCCGAGACAGGGTCCTCTCTGGGGCCAACGTCCTGACTTTC.

The chain is built from TRBV6-6 and TRBJ1-2; TRBD1 might be the D (5 bases). V was pared by 4 bases and J by 0 bases, with 12 bases between. The CDR3 has 15 amino acids. Germline loops: CDR1 MNHNY, CDR2 SVGAGI (reference sequence). This CDR3 reads CASSSTIRANYGYTF. The DNA of the CDR3 is TGTGCCAGCAGTTCGACAATCAGGGCTAACTATGGCTACACCTTC.

The chain recombines TRBV6-5 with TRBJ1-2; the D is unclear. Deletions cut 4 bases from V and 4 bases from J, with 19 bases between. Germline assignment: CDR1 MNHEY and CDR2 SVGAGI. There are 16 residues in the CDR3. This chain's CDR3 is CASSSRFPRDSYGYTF. CDR3 DNA sequence: TGTGCCAGCAGTTCTCGTTTTCCGAGGGATTCCTATGGCTACACCTTC.

The chain is built from TRBV5-4 and TRBJ1-2, with D maybe TRBD1 (5 bases). The V end lost 4 bases, the J end lost 3 bases, and 13 bases lay between the germline ends. Germline CDR1 SGHNT, CDR2 YYREEE (reference sequence). This CDR3 has 14 residues. The chain's CDR3 is CASSPGREDYGYTF. DNA for the CDR3: TGTGCCAGCAGCCCAGGCAGGGAGGACTATGGCTACACCTTC.

V usage is TRBV14 and J usage is TRBJ1-2; 8 bases match TRBD1. The CDR3 extends over 13 amino acids. After removal of 4 bases from V and 14 bases from J, the junction contained 12 bases not matched to a gene. CDR1 is SGHDN, CDR2 FVKESK, per germline. The CDR3 protein is CASSPLRTGPGTF. CDR3 coding DNA: TGTGCCAGCAGCCCTCTTAGGACAGGGCCCGGGACCTTC. Together with reference TRBV14 and TRBJ1-2, the CDR3 gives the full variable domain: EAGVTQFPSHSVIEKGQTVTLRCDPISGHDNLYWYRRVMGKEIKFLLHFVKESKQDESGMPNNRFLAERTGGTYSTLKVQPAELEDSGVYFCASSPLRTGPGTFGSGTRLTVV.

The V call is TRBV7-8, the J call TRBJ1-3; D gene ambiguous. Trimming pared 3 bases from V and 4 bases from J, leaving 22 bases between. The CDR3 runs 18 residues. The V gene's germline CDR1 is SGHVS and CDR2 FQNEAQ. CDR3 amino acids: CASSFRQAVGLSGNTIYF. Written as DNA, the CDR3 is TGTGCCAGCAGCTTCCGTCAGGCAGTCGGATTAAGCGGAAACACCATATATTTT.

The V call is TRBV27, the J call TRBJ2-7; TRBD1 matches at 11 bases. The CDR3 totals 17 residues. CDR1 is MNHEY and CDR2 is SMNVEV in the germline V gene (reference sequence). The V and J ends lost 6 bases and 6 bases, in that order; junction bases with no gene match: 16. In nucleotides, the CDR3 is TGTGCCAGCAGCTCCGAGAGGGACAGGGGGATTTCCGCCGAGCAGTACTTC. It specifies CASSSERDRGISAEQYF.

This clone was seen once. The chain has TRBV29-1 and TRBJ2-1, with a possible D match to TRBD1 (6 bases). CDR1 SQVTM and CDR2 ANQGSEA come from the germline V gene. The germline V and J ends were trimmed by 7 bases and 5 bases, with 18 bases remaining between them. This CDR3 has 14 residues. The DNA of the CDR3 is TGCAGCGGTATGGGACACCGAAGCGACAATGAGCAGTTCTTC. This sequence encodes CSGMGHRSDNEQFF.

This chain joins TRBV5-8 and TRBJ2-3; the D gene is possibly TRBD2 (5 bases). Germline V gene data show CDR1 as SGHTS and CDR2 as YDEGEE. V gave up 1 base and J gave up 6 bases, with 9 bases separating them. CDR3 length equals 13 residues. For the CDR3, the DNA is TGTGCCAGCAGCTTGCGTACGGGGGATACGCAGTATTTT. Translated, it gives CASSLRTGDTQYF.

V usage is TRBV29-1 and J usage is TRBJ2-5, with D possibly being TRBD1 (6 bases). The CDR3 sequence is 17 residues long. Germline values: CDR1 SQVTM, CDR2 ANQGSEA. V was shortened by 3 bases and J by 2 bases, with 22 bases between the two germline ends. This CDR3 is CSVEGAALDNVQETQYF. The CDR3 bases are TGCAGCGTTGAGGGGGCAGCGCTGGACAACGTACAAGAGACCCAGTACTTC.

The genes are TRBV6-5 and TRBJ2-1; the match to TRBD2 covers 12 bases. The CDR3 is 15 amino acids. Germline CDR1 MNHEY, CDR2 SVGAGI. V lost 2 bases and J lost 5; bases outside the gene matches: 1. This CDR3 reads CASSYGLAGNNEQFF. The CDR3 DNA sequence: TGTGCCAGCAGTTACGGACTAGCGGGAAACAATGAGCAGTTCTTC.

This chain's CDR3 is CASTKGRDPTVFYEQYF. The DNA of the CDR3 is TGTGCCAGCACCAAAGGGAGGGACCCGACAGTTTTCTACGAGCAGTACTTC. The chain employs TRBV7-8 and TRBJ2-7, with TRBD2 identical over 7 bases. The V gene's germline CDR1 is SGHVS and CDR2 FQNEAQ. This CDR3 region has 17 residues. Germline trimming cut 7 bases from V and 3 bases from J; bases unmatched to any gene: 18. Together with reference TRBV7-8 and TRBJ2-7, the CDR3 gives the full variable domain: GAGVSQSPRYKVAKRGQDVALRCDPISGHVSLFWYQQALGQGPEFLTYFQNEAQLDKSGLPSDRFFAERPEGSVSTLKIQRTQQEDSAVYLCASTKGRDPTVFYEQYFGPGTRLTVT.

This rearrangement joins TRBV29-1 to TRBJ2-5, with TRBD2 matching over 8 bases. The V gene end was trimmed by 3 bases and the J gene end by 5 bases; junction bases not matched to a gene: 8. The CDR3 length is 14 residues. The V gene's germline CDR1 is SQVTM and CDR2 ANQGSEA. The CDR3 here is CSVDLSGGQETQYF. CDR3 nucleotide sequence: TGCAGCGTTGATCTCTCGGGGGGGCAGGAGACCCAGTACTTC.

V gene TRBV6-6 combines with J gene TRBJ2-2; 12 positions match TRBD2. The V and J ends lost 6 bases and 5 bases, in that order; junction bases with no gene match: 4. CDR1 and CDR2 (germline): MNHNY, SVGAGI (reference sequence). This CDR3 region has 15 residues. CDR3 region: CASSSLAGGTGELFF. As DNA, the CDR3 is TGTGCCAGCAGCTCCCTAGCGGGGGGGACCGGGGAGCTGTTTTTT.

The rearrangement joins TRBV28 to TRBJ2-1; a weak D match, TRBD2 (6 bases). V lost 2 bases and J 5 bases, leaving 19 bases between the germline ends. The CDR3 is 17 amino acids. Germline lookup yields CDR1 MDHEN and CDR2 SYDVKM. The CDR3 DNA sequence: TGTGCCAGCAGTTTAGATCCGGGACTCGCGATAGACAATGAGCAGTTCTTC. This codes for CASSLDPGLAIDNEQFF.

V is TRBV6-6 and J is TRBJ2-1; no firm D call. Germline CDR1 reads MNHNY; CDR2 reads SVGAGI (reference sequence). Trimming took off 4 bases at V and 3 bases at J, with 16 bases between the two ends. This CDR3 spans 16 amino acids. The CDR3 region has the DNA TGTGCCAGCAGTTCTCAGGCCCCGACCCTCTACAATGAGCAGTTCTTC. This gives the protein CASSSQAPTLYNEQFF.

This chain uses TRBV28 with TRBJ1-5, with a weak D call TRBD1 (5 bases). This CDR3 has 16 amino acids. Looked up from germline, CDR1 is MDHEN and CDR2 is SYDVKM. V dropped 7 bases and J dropped 0 bases, with 16 bases sitting between them. CDR3 sequence (DNA): TGTGCCAGCACCCTCGCGGGGGGTTATAGCAATCAGCCCCAGCATTTT. Its translation is CASTLAGGYSNQPQHF.

V and J are TRBV6-1 and TRBJ1-3, with D unresolved. V was pared by 6 bases and J by 0 bases, with 9 bases between. The CDR3 has 14 amino acids. Germline assignment: CDR1 MNHNS and CDR2 SASEGT. CDR3 protein: CASRSGYSGNTIYF. CDR3 coding DNA: TGTGCCAGCAGATCGGGATACTCTGGAAACACCATATATTTT.

V usage is TRBV6-5 and J usage is TRBJ2-7, with 12 bases fitting TRBD1. CDR1 is MNHEY, CDR2 SVGAGI, per germline. CDR3 length: 15 residues. The trim removed 3 bases at V and 3 bases at J, leaving 3 bases unmatched. The CDR3 reads CASSYGTGGLYEQYF. CDR3 nucleotide sequence: TGTGCCAGCAGTTATGGGACAGGGGGCCTCTACGAGCAGTACTTC.